The subject of this entry is one T cell receptor (beta chain). Its antigen remains unidentified. The sample originates from a study of CD8+ T cells in alopecia areata. Study context: The study gave treated patients oral tofacitinib at 5 to 10 mg twice daily. Notes on the study in general: Compared with normal scalp, lesional scalp had higher clonality and more expanded CD8+ clones.

The CDR3 spans 12 residues. Germline-derived CDR1 and CDR2 are SEHNR and FQNEAQ (reference sequence). The V gene lost 7 bases and the J gene lost 14 bases, with 17 bases spanning the gap. Following RNA extraction, reverse transcription yielded cDNA that acted as the sequencing template. Profiling relied on immunoSEQ multiplex PCR, and the TCRdb table lists in-frame clones only, not all of them. The sample shows roughly 19,000 clones, more than 50% of them seen only once. As part of sample collection, lesional scalp punch biopsies and peripheral blood were taken from alopecia areata patients. The chain employs TRBV7-9 and TRBJ1-4; D may be TRBD1 (5 bases). The receptor's source is a human donor with alopecia areata. The sequences come from skin, collected at week 0. CDR3 sequence reads: CASTRARALLFF. The CDR3 nucleotides read TGTGCCAGCACCCGAGCCAGGGCGTTGCTGTTTTTT.